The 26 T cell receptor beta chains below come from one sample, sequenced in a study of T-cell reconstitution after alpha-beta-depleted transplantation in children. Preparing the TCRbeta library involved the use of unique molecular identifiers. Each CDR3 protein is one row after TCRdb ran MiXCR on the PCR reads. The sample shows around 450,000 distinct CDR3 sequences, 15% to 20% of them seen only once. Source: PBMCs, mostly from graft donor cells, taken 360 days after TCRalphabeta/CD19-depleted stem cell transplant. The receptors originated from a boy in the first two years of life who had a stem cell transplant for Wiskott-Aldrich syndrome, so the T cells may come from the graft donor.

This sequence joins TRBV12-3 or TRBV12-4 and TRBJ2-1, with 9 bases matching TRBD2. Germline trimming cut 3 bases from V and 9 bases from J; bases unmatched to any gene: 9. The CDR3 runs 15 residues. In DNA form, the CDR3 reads TGTGCCAGCAGTTTTAGGGCGGGAGGGCCGGTTGAGCAGTTCTTC. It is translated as CASSFRAGGPVEQFF.

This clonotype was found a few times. The CDR3: CASSYRGLAGSDTQYF. The CDR3 DNA reads as TGTGCCAGCAGTTACCGGGGGCTAGCGGGGTCAGATACGCAGTATTTT. The chain links TRBV6-5 to TRBJ2-3; 9 bases map to TRBD2. Looked up from germline, CDR1 is MNHEY and CDR2 is SVGAGI. This CDR3 has 16 amino acids. V lost 2 bases, J lost 4 bases, and 7 bases stayed unmatched.

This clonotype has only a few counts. The CDR3 loop reads CASSLGGHSTGELFF. The CDR3 bases are TGCGCCAGCAGCTTGGGGGGACACTCCACCGGGGAGCTGTTTTTT. The chain has TRBV5-1 and TRBJ2-2; possibly TRBD1 for D (6 bases). Germline V CDR1 and CDR2: SGHRS, YFSETQ. CDR3 length: 15 residues. Trimming took 0 bases from V and 4 from J, leaving 10 bases between them. The whole variable domain, filled in from reference TRBV5-1 and TRBJ2-2, reads KAGVTQTPRYLIKTRGQQVTLSCSPISGHRSVSWYQQTPGQGLQFLFEYFSETQRNKGNFPGRFSGRQFSNSRSEMNVSTLELGDSALYLCASSLGGHSTGELFFGEGSRLTVL.

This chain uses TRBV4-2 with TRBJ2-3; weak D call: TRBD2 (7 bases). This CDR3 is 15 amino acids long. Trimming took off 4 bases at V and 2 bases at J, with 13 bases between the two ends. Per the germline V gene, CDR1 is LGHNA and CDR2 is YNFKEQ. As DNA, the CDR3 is TGTGCCAGCAGCCCGAGGGGGGGACACACAGATACGCAGTATTTT. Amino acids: CASSPRGGHTDTQYF.

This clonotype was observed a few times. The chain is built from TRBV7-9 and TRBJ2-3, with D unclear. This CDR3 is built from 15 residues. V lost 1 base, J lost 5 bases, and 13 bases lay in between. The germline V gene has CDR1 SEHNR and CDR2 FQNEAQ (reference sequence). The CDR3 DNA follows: TGTGCCAGCAGCTTAGGGTGGGCTAATCTAGATACGCAGTATTTT. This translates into CASSLGWANLDTQYF. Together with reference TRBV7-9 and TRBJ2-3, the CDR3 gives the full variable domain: DTGVSQNPRHKITKRGQNVTFRCDPISEHNRLYWYRQTLGQGPEFLTYFQNEAQLEKSRLLSDRFSAERPKGSFSTLEIQRTEQGDSAMYLCASSLGWANLDTQYFGPGTRLTVL.

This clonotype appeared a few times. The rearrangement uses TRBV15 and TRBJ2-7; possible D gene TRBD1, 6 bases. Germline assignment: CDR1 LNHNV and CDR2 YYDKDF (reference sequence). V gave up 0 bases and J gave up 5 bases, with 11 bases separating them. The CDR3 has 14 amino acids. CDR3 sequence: CATSRDPGADEQYF. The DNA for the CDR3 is TGTGCCACCAGCAGAGATCCAGGGGCGGACGAGCAGTACTTC. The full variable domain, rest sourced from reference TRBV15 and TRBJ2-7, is DAMVIQNPRYQVTQFGKPVTLSCSQTLNHNVMYWYQQKSSQAPKLLFHYYDKDFNNEADTPDNFQSRRPNTSFCFLDIRSPGLGDTAMYLCATSRDPGADEQYFGPGTRLTVT.

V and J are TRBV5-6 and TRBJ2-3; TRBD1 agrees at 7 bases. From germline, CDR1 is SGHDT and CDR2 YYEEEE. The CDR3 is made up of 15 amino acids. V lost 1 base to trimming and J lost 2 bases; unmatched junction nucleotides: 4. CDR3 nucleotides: TGTGCCAGCAGCTTGACAGGGGCCTACACAGATACGCAGTATTTT. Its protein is CASSLTGAYTDTQYF. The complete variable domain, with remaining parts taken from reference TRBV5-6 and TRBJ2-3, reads DAGVTQSPTHLIKTRGQQVTLRCSPKSGHDTVSWYQQALGQGPQFIFQYYEEEERQRGNFPDRFSGHQFPNYSSELNVNALLLGDSALYLCASSLTGAYTDTQYFGPGTRLTVL.

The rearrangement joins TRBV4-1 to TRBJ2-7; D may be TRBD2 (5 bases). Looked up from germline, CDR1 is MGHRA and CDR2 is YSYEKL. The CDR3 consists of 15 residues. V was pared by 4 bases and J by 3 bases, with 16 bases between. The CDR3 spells CASSLFNGVVYEQYF. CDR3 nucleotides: TGCGCCAGCAGCCTCTTTAACGGGGTTGTCTACGAGCAGTACTTC.

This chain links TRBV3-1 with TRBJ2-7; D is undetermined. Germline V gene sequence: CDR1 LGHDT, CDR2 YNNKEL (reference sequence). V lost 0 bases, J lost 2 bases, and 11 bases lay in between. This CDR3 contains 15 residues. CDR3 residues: CASSQDRTPTYEQYF. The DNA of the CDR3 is TGTGCCAGCAGCCAAGATCGGACCCCTACCTACGAGCAGTACTTC.

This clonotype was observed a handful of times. The CDR3 sequence: CASSHFGRAGELFF. CDR3 DNA sequence: TGCGCCAGCAGCCACTTCGGCAGGGCCGGGGAGCTGTTTTTT. This rearrangement joins TRBV4-1 to TRBJ2-2, with D tentatively TRBD1 (5 bases). CDR1 is MGHRA, CDR2 YSYEKL, per germline. V gave up 3 bases and J gave up 6 bases, with 11 bases separating them. The CDR3 totals 14 residues.

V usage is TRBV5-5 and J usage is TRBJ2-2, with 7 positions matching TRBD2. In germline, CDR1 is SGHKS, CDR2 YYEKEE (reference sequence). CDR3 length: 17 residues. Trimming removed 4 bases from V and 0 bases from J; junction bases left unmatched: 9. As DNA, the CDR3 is TGTGCCAGCAGCCCCTATCCAGCGGGATCGAACACCGGGGAGCTGTTTTTT. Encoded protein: CASSPYPAGSNTGELFF.

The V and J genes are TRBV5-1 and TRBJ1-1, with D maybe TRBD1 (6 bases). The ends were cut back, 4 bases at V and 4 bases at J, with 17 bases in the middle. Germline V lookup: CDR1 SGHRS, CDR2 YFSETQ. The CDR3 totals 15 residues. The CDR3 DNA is TGCGCCAGCAGCCTCCGGGGGGGCAGGGTCACTGAAGCTTTCTTT. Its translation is CASSLRGGRVTEAFF.

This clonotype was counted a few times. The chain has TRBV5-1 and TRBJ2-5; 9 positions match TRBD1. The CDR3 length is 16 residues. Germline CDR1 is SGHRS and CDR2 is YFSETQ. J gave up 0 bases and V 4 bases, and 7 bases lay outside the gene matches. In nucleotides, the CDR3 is TGCGCCAGCAGCCCTGGGGACAGGGTGTACCAAGAGACCCAGTACTTC. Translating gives CASSPGDRVYQETQYF.

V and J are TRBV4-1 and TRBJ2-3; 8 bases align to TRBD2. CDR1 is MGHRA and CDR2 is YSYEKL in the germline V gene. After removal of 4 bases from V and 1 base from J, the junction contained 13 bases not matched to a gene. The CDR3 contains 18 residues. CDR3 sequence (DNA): TGCGCCAGCAGCCGAATCCCCCGCGGGGGGCGGGGCACAGATACGCAGTATTTT. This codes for CASSRIPRGGRGTDTQYF.

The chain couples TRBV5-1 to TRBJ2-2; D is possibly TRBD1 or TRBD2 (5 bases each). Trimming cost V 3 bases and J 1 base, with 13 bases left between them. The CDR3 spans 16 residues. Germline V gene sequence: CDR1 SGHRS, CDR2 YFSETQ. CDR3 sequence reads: CASSYGAGKNTGELFF. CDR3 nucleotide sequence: TGCGCCAGCAGCTACGGGGCAGGGAAGAACACCGGGGAGCTGTTTTTT.

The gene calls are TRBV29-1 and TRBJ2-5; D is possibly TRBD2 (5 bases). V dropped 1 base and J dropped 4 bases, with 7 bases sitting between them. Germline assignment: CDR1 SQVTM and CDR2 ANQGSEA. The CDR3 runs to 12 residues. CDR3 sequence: CSVEAGSETQYF. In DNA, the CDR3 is TGCAGCGTTGAAGCGGGATCAGAGACCCAGTACTTC.

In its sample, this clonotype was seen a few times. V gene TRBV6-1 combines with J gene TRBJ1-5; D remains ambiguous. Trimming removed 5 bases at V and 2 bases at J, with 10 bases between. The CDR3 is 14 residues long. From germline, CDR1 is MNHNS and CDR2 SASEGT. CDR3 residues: CASSLYVGNQPQHF. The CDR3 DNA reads TGTGCCAGCAGTCTGTACGTGGGCAATCAGCCCCAGCATTTT.

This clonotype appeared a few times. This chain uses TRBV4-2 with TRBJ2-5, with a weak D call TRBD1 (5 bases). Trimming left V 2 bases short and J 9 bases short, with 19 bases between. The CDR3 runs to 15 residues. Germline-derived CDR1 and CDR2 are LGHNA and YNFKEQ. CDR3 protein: CASSQNRNMLTAQYF. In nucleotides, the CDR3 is TGTGCCAGCAGCCAAAACAGGAATATGTTGACGGCCCAGTACTTC.

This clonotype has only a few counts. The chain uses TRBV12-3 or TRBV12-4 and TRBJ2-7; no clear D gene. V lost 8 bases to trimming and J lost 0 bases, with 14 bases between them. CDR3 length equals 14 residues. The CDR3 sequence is CASSPGPYSYEQYF. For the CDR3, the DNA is TGTGCCAGCTCCCCGGGCCCTTACTCCTACGAGCAGTACTTC.

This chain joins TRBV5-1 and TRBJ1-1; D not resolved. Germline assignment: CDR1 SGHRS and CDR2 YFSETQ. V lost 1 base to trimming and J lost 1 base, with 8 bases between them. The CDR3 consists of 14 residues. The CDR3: CASSLKYSNTEAFF. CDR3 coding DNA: TGCGCCAGCAGCTTGAAGTATTCGAACACTGAAGCTTTCTTT.

The chain's CDR3 is CAWSFPQGANSPLHF. Here the CDR3 DNA reads TGTGCCTGGAGTTTCCCACAGGGGGCGAATTCACCCCTCCACTTT. J is TRBJ1-6 and V is TRBV30; TRBD1 matches 9 bases. The CDR3 covers 15 residues. The trim removed 2 bases at V and 7 bases at J, leaving 6 bases unmatched. CDR1 GTSNPN and CDR2 SVGIG come from the germline V gene (reference sequence).

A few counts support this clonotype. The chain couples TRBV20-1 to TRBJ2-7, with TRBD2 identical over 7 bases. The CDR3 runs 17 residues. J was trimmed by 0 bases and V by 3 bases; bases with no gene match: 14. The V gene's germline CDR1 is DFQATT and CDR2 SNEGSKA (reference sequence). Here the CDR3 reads CSARDSLGSGPSYEQYF. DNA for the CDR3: TGCAGTGCTAGGGATTCTCTGGGTAGCGGGCCCTCCTACGAGCAGTACTTC.

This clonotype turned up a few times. The CDR3 DNA sequence: TGTGCCAGCAGGCCCGACAGGGGAAATTCACCCCTCCACTTT. Translated: CASRPDRGNSPLHF. The V and J genes are TRBV27 and TRBJ1-6, with 8 nucleotides matching TRBD1. CDR1 MNHEY and CDR2 SMNVEV come from the germline V gene (reference sequence). This CDR3 spans 14 amino acids. V lost 6 bases, J lost 7 bases, and 5 bases stayed unmatched.

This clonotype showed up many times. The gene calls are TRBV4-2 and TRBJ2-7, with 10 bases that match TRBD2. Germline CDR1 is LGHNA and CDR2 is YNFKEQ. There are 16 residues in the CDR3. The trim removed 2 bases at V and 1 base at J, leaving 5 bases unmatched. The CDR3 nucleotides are TGTGCCAGCAGCCAACAAGCGGGGGGGCCTTCCTACGAGCAGTACTTC. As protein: CASSQQAGGPSYEQYF.

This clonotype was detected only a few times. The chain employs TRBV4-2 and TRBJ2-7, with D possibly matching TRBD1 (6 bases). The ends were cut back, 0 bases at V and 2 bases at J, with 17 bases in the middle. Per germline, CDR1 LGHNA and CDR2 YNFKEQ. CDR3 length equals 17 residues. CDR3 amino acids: CASSQDTISRTAYEQYF. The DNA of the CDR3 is TGTGCCAGCAGCCAAGATACCATCTCGAGGACAGCCTACGAGCAGTACTTC.

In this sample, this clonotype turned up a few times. CDR3 in amino acids: CSVIGGYGAFF. CDR3 sequence (DNA): TGCAGCGTGATCGGGGGGTACGGGGCTTTCTTT. The rearrangement links TRBV29-1 to TRBJ1-1, with a tentative D call TRBD1 (5 bases). Germline V lookup: CDR1 SQVTM, CDR2 ANQGSEA. The CDR3 has 11 residues. V lost 6 bases to trimming and J lost 11 bases, with 16 bases between them.